There are many counts of the clone carrying this T cell receptor beta chain. What it binds is unknown. Specified time point: sample taken at primary tumor resection. Unsorted whole RNA of tumor, nontumor lung or frozen PBMC was sequenced. Untreated early-stage non-small cell lung cancer patients, 55 to 85 in total, were the donors. The data were taken from a study of spatial heterogeneity in lung cancer. In the study overall: The study consistently detected more beta-chain than alpha-chain sequences. TCR and UMI combinations that were unique each appeared, on average, more than ten times in raw reads. General observations from the study: Resection blood, more than follow-up blood, showed ubiquitous expanded tumor TCRs.

Germline V gives CDR1 SGHDN, CDR2 FVKESK. The length of the CDR3 is 13 residues. Between the trimmed V and J ends, which lost 5 bases and 5 bases, there was a span of 13 bases. Via MiXCR, TCRdb re-called the 5' RACE reads, giving one row per CDR3 protein. The table has about 40,000 distinct CDR3 sequences, around 5.5% seen once. The chain employs TRBV14 and TRBJ2-7; D uncertain. This receptor was taken from a female donor with early-stage non-small cell lung cancer. The sample here was PBMCs, taken at surgery. CDR3 bases: TGTGCCAGCAGCGTCAGAGCAGTCCACGAGCAGTACTTC. This gives the protein CASSVRAVHEQYF.